This T cell receptor (beta chain) originates from a study of T-cell reconstitution after alpha-beta-depleted transplantation in children (dated by TCRdb to the mid-2010s). In the study overall: Using TCR repertoire profiling, the study quantitatively followed how T-cell immune reconstitution unfolded in children after TCRalphabeta/CD19-depleted allogeneic hematopoietic cell transplantation.

To prepare the library, PCR was applied. The sequencer listed for this sample is Illumina HiSeq 2500. To normalize quantification of the TCRbeta repertoire, the TCR libraries were built with molecular barcoding that relied on unique molecular identifiers. Through fastp at Q25 and MiXCR, TCRdb rebuilt clones from the public reads, retaining in-frame beta chains. Every distinct CDR3 protein forms one entry, paired with its most common genes and DNA. The sample yields some 340,000 distinct CDR3 sequences; 10% to 13% were counted once. The top ten hold under 3% of the sample. There are many counts of this clonotype. No cognate antigen has been identified for it. Per-nucleotide qualities are absent, and no much larger clonotype sits a single base away. The CDR3 spans 14 residues, from the cysteine through the phenylalanine. Only the CDR3 DNA stays, 42 bases, in frame from base 1. The junction carries 9 bases between V and J, which are trimmed by 4 bases and 1 base respectively. CDR1 and CDR2 are read off the germline V gene as SGHRS and YFSETQ.

The clonotype comes from a human donor who donated a stem cell graft to a child with acute lymphoblastic leukemia. The rearrangement combines TRBV5-1 with TRBJ2-1; possibly the D gene is TRBD2, per 5 matching bases. This specimen consisted of PBMCs from the stem cell graft donor, obtained from the stem cell graft. The encoded CDR3 is CASSEGRSYNEQFF. Here is the DNA: TGCGCCAGCAGCGAGGGTCGATCCTACAATGAGCAGTTCTTC.